One and the same sample provided the 23 T cell receptor beta chains below, sequenced in a study of blood T cell repertoires in COVID-19. Using immunoSEQ multiplex PCR, the repertoire was profiled, and TCRdb retains in-frame clones only, with some absent. The sample includes some 240,000 clones, less than 90% of them seen just once. The sequenced material came from peripheral blood. The receptors come from a woman aged 40 to 50 who had recovered from COVID-19.

The chain joins TRBV11-2 to TRBJ2-6, with unresolved D. The CDR3 runs 13 residues. From germline, CDR1 is SGHAT and CDR2 FQNNGV. V lost 5 bases to trimming and J lost 1 base, with 3 bases between them. CDR3 sequence reads: CASSQSGANVLTF. CDR3 DNA: TGTGCCAGCAGCCAATCTGGGGCCAACGTCCTGACTTTC. The complete variable domain, with remaining parts taken from reference TRBV11-2 and TRBJ2-6, reads EAGVAQSPRYKIIEKRQSVAFWCNPISGHATLYWYQQILGQGPKLLIQFQNNGVVDDSQLPKDRFSAERLKGVDSTLKIQPAKLEDSAVYLCASSQSGANVLTFGAGSRLTVL.

The gene calls are TRBV3-1 (or the pseudogene TRBV3-2) and TRBJ2-1, with D unclear. There are 14 residues in the CDR3. V was cut by 2 bases and J by 3 bases, with 8 bases left in between. The germline CDR1 and CDR2 sequences are LGHDT and YNNKEL (reference sequence). The CDR3: CASSQRNSYNEQFF. The CDR3 nucleotides read TGTGCCAGCAGCCAACGAAACAGCTACAATGAGCAGTTCTTC.

The chain couples TRBV28 to TRBJ1-6; 7 nucleotides line up with TRBD1. V was clipped by 5 bases and J by 8 bases; unmatched bases: 3. The CDR3 extends over 13 amino acids. Germline CDR1 reads MDHEN; CDR2 reads SYDVKM. CDR3 amino acids: CASSLTGDSPLHF. As DNA, the CDR3 is TGTGCCAGCAGTCTAACAGGGGATTCACCCCTCCACTTT.

V gene TRBV6-4 combines with J gene TRBJ2-1; 13 bases are shared with TRBD2. The germline V gene encodes CDR1 MRHNA and CDR2 SNTAGT. The CDR3 runs 15 residues. V trimming: 7 bases; J trimming: 9 bases; junction bases outside the gene matches: 9. CDR3 DNA: TGTGCCAGCACACCCGGGACTAGCGGGGTAGGTGAGCAGTTCTTC. Translating gives CASTPGTSGVGEQFF.

This clone was seen only once. The chain links TRBV6-5 to TRBJ1-5; the D is unclear. This CDR3 region has 14 residues. Germline assignment: CDR1 MNHEY and CDR2 SVGAGI. Between the trimmed V and J ends, which lost 6 bases and 11 bases, there was a span of 20 bases. The CDR3 nucleotides read TGTGCCAGCAGCCCGCGGGGTTTTCAATCAGCCCAGCATTTT. Protein sequence: CASSPRGFQSAQHF.

The V and J genes are TRBV7-9 and TRBJ1-1, with D tentatively TRBD1 (5 bases). The CDR3 has 14 residues. V was trimmed by 3 bases and J by 3 bases, leaving 11 bases between them. The germline CDR1 and CDR2 sequences are SEHNR and FQNEAQ (reference sequence). The CDR3: CASSLQGKDTEAFF. The CDR3 nucleotides are TGTGCCAGCAGCTTGCAGGGTAAAGACACTGAAGCTTTCTTT.

The genes are TRBV2 and TRBJ2-7; a weak D match, TRBD2 (6 bases). The length of the CDR3 is 14 residues. In germline, CDR1 is SNHLY, CDR2 FYNNEI. The V end was cut by 3 bases, the J end by 0 bases, with 9 bases between. The CDR3 loop is CASSDGGHSYEQYF. The CDR3 DNA is TGTGCCAGCAGTGATGGAGGGCACTCCTACGAGCAGTACTTC. Combining the CDR3 with reference TRBV2 and TRBJ2-7 gives the whole variable domain EPEVTQTPSHQVTQMGQEVILRCVPISNHLYFYWYRQILGQKVEFLVSFYNNEISEKSEIFDDQFSVERPDGSNFTLKIRSTKLEDSAMYFCASSDGGHSYEQYFGPGTRLTVT.

The chain is built from TRBV6-5 and TRBJ1-1; 10 bases align to TRBD1. Trimming removed 6 bases from V and 4 bases from J; junction bases left unmatched: 5. The CDR3 sequence is 14 residues long. Germline lookup yields CDR1 MNHEY and CDR2 SVGAGI. In DNA form, the CDR3 reads TGTGCCAGCAGCCGGACAGGGGGGGGCACTGAAGCTTTCTTT. It is translated as CASSRTGGGTEAFF.

This clone has just a few counts. The chain carries TRBV5-4 and TRBJ2-1, with D maybe TRBD2 (6 bases). The CDR3 has 15 amino acids. Germline V gives CDR1 SGHNT, CDR2 YYREEE (reference sequence). V shed 8 bases and J shed 0 bases, with 15 bases lying between them. CDR3: CASVGGTSSYNEQFF. The CDR3 nucleotides are TGTGCCAGTGTTGGGGGGACGAGCTCCTACAATGAGCAGTTCTTC.

The chain links TRBV7-2 to TRBJ1-2; no firm D call. V was shortened by 1 base and J by 2 bases, with 2 bases between the two germline ends. In germline, CDR1 is SGHTA, CDR2 FQGNSA. CDR3 size: 12 residues. CDR3 DNA sequence: TGTGCCAGCAGCTTAGTAAACTATGGCTACACCTTC. This translates into CASSLVNYGYTF.

This clone is a singleton in its sample. The chain joins TRBV5-6 to TRBJ1-6, with 7 bases that match TRBD1. The germline V gene encodes CDR1 SGHDT and CDR2 YYEEEE. V lost 4 bases to trimming and J lost 7 bases; unmatched junction nucleotides: 11. There are 16 residues in the CDR3. CDR3 in amino acids: CASSDGPGQFNSPLHF. CDR3 DNA: TGTGCCAGCAGCGATGGACCGGGACAGTTCAATTCACCCCTCCACTTT.

The chain uses TRBV6-1 and TRBJ2-1; 7 bases align to TRBD2. V lost 1 base to trimming and J lost 1 base; unmatched junction nucleotides: 4. Per the germline V gene, CDR1 is MNHNS and CDR2 is SASEGT. This CDR3 has 16 residues. The DNA of the CDR3 is TGTGCCAGCAGTGAAGGTGGGGGGGGTTCCTACAATGAGCAGTTCTTC. It translates to CASSEGGGGSYNEQFF.

The chain has TRBV24-1 and TRBJ2-1; tentatively, D is TRBD2 (5 bases). The CDR3 has 14 amino acids. Trimming pared 8 bases from V and 10 bases from J, leaving 20 bases between. Germline loops: CDR1 KGHDR, CDR2 SFDVKD. The CDR3 sequence: CATKPGSRSDEQFF. CDR3 DNA: TGTGCCACCAAACCGGGATCCCGGTCGGACGAGCAGTTCTTC.

This clone appeared a single time. The rearrangement links TRBV5-1 to TRBJ1-1; D may be TRBD1 (6 bases). Deletions cut 0 bases from V and 1 base from J, with 10 bases between. The CDR3 length is 15 residues. Germline assignment: CDR1 SGHRS and CDR2 YFSETQ. CDR3 region: CASSLDARGNTEAFF. The CDR3 coding sequence is TGCGCCAGCAGCTTGGATGCCAGGGGGAACACTGAAGCTTTCTTT. Full variable domain (outside the CDR3, taken from reference TRBV5-1 and TRBJ1-1): KAGVTQTPRYLIKTRGQQVTLSCSPISGHRSVSWYQQTPGQGLQFLFEYFSETQRNKGNFPGRFSGRQFSNSRSEMNVSTLELGDSALYLCASSLDARGNTEAFFGQGTRLTVV.

This chain uses TRBV30 with TRBJ1-1, with D perhaps matching TRBD1 (6 bases). The germline V gene has CDR1 GTSNPN and CDR2 SVGIG (reference sequence). The CDR3 sequence is 13 residues long. The chain's CDR3 is CAFGWGPTTEAFF. The CDR3, as DNA: TGTGCTTTCGGCTGGGGGCCTACGACTGAAGCTTTCTTT. The whole variable domain, remainder taken from reference TRBV30 and TRBJ1-1, is SQTIHQWPATLVQPVGSPLSLECTVEGTSNPNLYWYRQAAGRGLQLLFYSVGIGQISSEVPQNLSASRPQDRQFILSSKKLLLSDSGFYLCAFGWGPTTEAFFGQGTRLTVV.

The rearrangement links TRBV4-1 to TRBJ2-7; TRBD2 aligns across 9 bases. With 6 bases clipped from V and 4 bases from J, the junction kept 4 bases outside the gene matches. Germline values: CDR1 MGHRA, CDR2 YSYEKL. This CDR3 spans 13 amino acids. The CDR3 loop reads CASSPGLAYEQYF. The CDR3, as DNA: TGCGCCAGCAGTCCGGGACTAGCTTACGAGCAGTACTTC.

This chain links TRBV24-1 with TRBJ2-2; weak D call: TRBD1 (6 bases). In germline, CDR1 is KGHDR, CDR2 SFDVKD. The CDR3 runs 17 residues. Trimming removed 1 base from V and 4 bases from J, with 15 bases in between. CDR3 nucleotides: TGTGCCACCAGTGATTTTGGCAGGGGAGAGCGCACCGGGGAGCTGTTTTTT. Its protein is CATSDFGRGERTGELFF.

This chain's CDR3 is CASSEAIARTYGYTF. The CDR3 nucleotides read TGTGCCAGCAGTGAGGCGATAGCGAGAACCTATGGCTACACCTTC. This rearrangement joins TRBV6-1 to TRBJ1-2; D unclear. Germline CDR1 and CDR2: MNHNS and SASEGT. Trimming stripped 3 bases from V and 4 bases from J, with 15 bases between. CDR3 size: 15 residues.

The chain joins TRBV15 to TRBJ1-1; 11 positions match TRBD1. The CDR3 extends over 15 amino acids. Germline values: CDR1 LNHNV, CDR2 YYDKDF (reference sequence). Trimming removed 1 base from V and 5 bases from J; junction bases left unmatched: 3. CDR3 nucleotides: TGTGCCACCAGCAGAGGAGGACAGGGGGCGACTGAAGCTTTCTTT. Protein sequence: CATSRGGQGATEAFF.

V gene TRBV5-6 combines with J gene TRBJ1-2; possibly TRBD1 for D (5 bases). With 0 bases removed from V and 1 base from J, the gap between germline ends came to 10 bases. The germline V gene has CDR1 SGHDT and CDR2 YYEEEE. This CDR3 spans 15 amino acids. The chain's CDR3 is CASSLDRTINYGYTF. The CDR3 DNA sequence: TGTGCCAGCAGCTTGGACAGGACTATTAACTATGGCTACACCTTC.

The rearrangement links TRBV2 to TRBJ1-2, with a tentative D call TRBD1 (6 bases). V was cut by 8 bases and J by 7 bases, with 17 bases left in between. The CDR3 covers 13 residues. The germline gives CDR1 SNHLY, CDR2 FYNNEI. The CDR3 DNA is TGTGCCAGCCGAACAGGGTGGTCGGGTGGCTACACCTTC. It encodes CASRTGWSGGYTF.

The chain joins TRBV19 to TRBJ2-7; TRBD2 might be the D (5 bases). The CDR3 has 13 amino acids. Trimming shortened V by 4 bases and J by 4 bases, and 11 bases separated the two germline ends. CDR1 and CDR2 (germline): LNHDA, SQIVND (reference sequence). The CDR3 sequence: CASSNSGGYEQYF. The CDR3 DNA sequence: TGTGCCAGTAGTAATAGTGGAGGATACGAGCAGTACTTC.

The chain uses TRBV12-3 or TRBV12-4 and TRBJ1-2; TRBD1 might be the D (5 bases). This CDR3 has 12 residues. Trimming removed 4 bases from V and 8 bases from J, with 11 bases in between. DNA of the CDR3: TGTGCCAGCAGTTGGGGGGAACGGGGCTACACCTTC. Residues: CASSWGERGYTF.